These 24 T cell receptor beta chains were sequenced from one sample in a study of T cell responses to AZD1222 COVID-19 vaccine. Data came from immunoSEQ multiplex PCR; TCRdb stores just in-frame clones and leaves some out. The profile covers more than 140,000 clones, with 89% appearing a single time and about 3% taken by the ten largest. The sample was peripheral blood, taken on day 0 of AZD1222 vaccination. The source is an adult in good health.

The chain has TRBV4-1 and TRBJ1-2; 8 nucleotides align to TRBD1. Germline CDR1 is MGHRA and CDR2 is YSYEKL. Germline trimming cut 6 bases from V and 5 bases from J; bases unmatched to any gene: 5. The CDR3 has 13 amino acids. The CDR3 DNA is TGCGCCAGCAGTCCAGGGGGCGCTTATGGCTACACCTTC. It codes for CASSPGGAYGYTF.

The chain is built from TRBV3-1 (or the pseudogene TRBV3-2) and TRBJ1-5; D remains ambiguous. Germline lookup yields CDR1 LGHDT and CDR2 YNNKEL (reference sequence). V lost 5 bases and J 3 bases, leaving 8 bases between the germline ends. This CDR3 is built from 13 residues. The CDR3 loop is CASSIDSNQPQHF. The DNA of the CDR3 is TGTGCCAGCAGCATCGACTCCAATCAGCCCCAGCATTTT.

Turning to this clone: Mismatch with germline at one junction end may stem from a read error. V usage is TRBV5-5 and J usage is TRBJ2-7, with D perhaps TRBD2 (6 bases). This CDR3 has 15 amino acids. Per germline, CDR1 SGHKS and CDR2 YYEKEE (reference sequence). The CDR3 loop reads CASSPFPPGWGLIEF. The CDR3 nucleotides are TGTGCCAGCAGCCCCTTCCCCCCAGGGTGGGGACTTATTGAATTC. Full variable domain (remainder filled in from reference TRBV5-5 and TRBJ2-7): DAGVTQSPTHLIKTRGQQVTLRCSPISGHKSVSWYQQVLGQGPQFIFQYYEKEERGRGNFPDRFSARQFPNYSSELNVNALLLGDSALYLCASSPFPPGWGLIEFGPGTRLTVT.

The V and J genes are TRBV7-2 and TRBJ2-5, with D tentatively TRBD2 (5 bases). Germline V lookup: CDR1 SGHTA, CDR2 FQGNSA. V lost 1 base to trimming and J lost 5 bases, with 11 bases between them. This CDR3 has 14 amino acids. The CDR3 bases are TGTGCCAGCAGCTTAGGGTTGGGCGGGGAGACCCAGTACTTC. This encodes CASSLGLGGETQYF.

The chain recombines TRBV4-2 with TRBJ1-1; 11 nucleotides align to TRBD1. This CDR3 has 17 residues. V was clipped by 4 bases and J by 0 bases; unmatched bases: 7. The germline CDR1 and CDR2 sequences are LGHNA and YNFKEQ. CDR3 coding DNA: TGTGCCAGCAGCCGAGCCGGGACAGGGGGAATGAACACTGAAGCTTTCTTT. Protein sequence: CASSRAGTGGMNTEAFF.

The rearrangement links TRBV27 to TRBJ2-6; 8 positions match TRBD1. Germline V CDR1 and CDR2: MNHEY, SMNVEV (reference sequence). CDR3 length equals 22 residues. V was pared by 5 bases and J by 4 bases, with 25 bases of the junction left unmatched. The CDR3 is CASSPPPGQVNHIPGGANVLTF. CDR3 in DNA: TGTGCCAGCAGTCCACCCCCGGGACAGGTTAACCATATCCCTGGCGGGGCCAACGTCCTGACTTTC.

This chain connects TRBV21-1 to TRBJ1-1; TRBD1 was called by the table and not checked on the DNA. TRBV21-1 is designated a pseudogene. The CDR3 covers 15 residues. The CDR3 sequence is CASSLLSTVNTEAFF. In nucleotides, the CDR3 is TGTGCCAGCAGCCTCCTATCGACAGTGAACACTGAAGCTTTCTTT.

The chain employs TRBV4-2 and TRBJ1-2, with 8 bases identical to TRBD1. The CDR3 contains 14 residues. V lost 6 bases to trimming and J lost 4 bases; unmatched junction nucleotides: 7. CDR1 and CDR2 (germline): LGHNA, YNFKEQ. CDR3 in amino acids: CASSPTGAGYGYTF. CDR3 in DNA: TGTGCCAGCAGTCCGACAGGGGCGGGCTATGGCTACACCTTC.

The sample holds one count of this clone. The chain couples TRBV6-6 to TRBJ1-1; perhaps TRBD1 as D (6 bases). The germline gives CDR1 MNHNY, CDR2 SVGAGI (reference sequence). V lost 3 bases and J lost 1, with 9 bases in between. The CDR3 loop spans 14 amino acids. The CDR3 DNA is TGTGCCAGCAGTTATTGGACAGCGAACACTGAAGCTTTCTTT. It codes for CASSYWTANTEAFF.

The chain recombines TRBV18 with TRBJ1-4; D is unresolved. Germline V CDR1 and CDR2: KGHSH, LQKENI. Between the trimmed V and J ends, which lost 2 bases and 0 bases, there was a span of 7 bases. There are 15 residues in the CDR3. The CDR3 DNA reads as TGTGCCAGCTCACCAACCGGCCCAACTAATGAAAAACTGTTTTTT. It specifies CASSPTGPTNEKLFF. The full variable domain, in which reference TRBV18 and TRBJ1-4 provide the parts outside the CDR3, is NAGVMQNPRHLVRRRGQEARLRCSPMKGHSHVYWYRQLPEEGLKFMVYLQKENIIDESGMPKERFSAEFPKEGPSILRIQQVVRGDSAAYFCASSPTGPTNEKLFFGSGTQLSVL.

The chain recombines TRBV5-1 with TRBJ1-1, with 8 nucleotides matching TRBD1. The CDR3 covers 17 residues. The germline gives CDR1 SGHRS, CDR2 YFSETQ. J gave up 3 bases and V 4 bases, and 14 bases lay outside the gene matches. The CDR3 sequence is CASSPRTGRVADTEAFF. The CDR3, as DNA: TGCGCCAGCAGCCCCCGGACAGGGAGGGTGGCAGACACTGAAGCTTTCTTT.

The rearrangement joins TRBV6-4 to TRBJ2-7; 10 bases match TRBD1. Germline V gene data show CDR1 as MRHNA and CDR2 as SNTAGT. J lost 7 bases, V lost 6 bases, and 3 bases had no gene match. This CDR3 spans 12 amino acids. Here the CDR3 DNA reads TGTGCCAGCAGCGGGACAGGGGATGAGCAGTACTTC. This sequence encodes CASSGTGDEQYF.

This clone was detected once. J is TRBJ2-1 and V is TRBV27, with D perhaps TRBD2 (7 bases). This CDR3 is built from 17 residues. The V gene's germline CDR1 is MNHEY and CDR2 SMNVEV (reference sequence). V was trimmed by 2 bases and J by 0 bases, leaving 14 bases between them. The CDR3 is CASSLILRGPSYNEQFF. The DNA for the CDR3 is TGTGCCAGCAGTTTAATATTGCGGGGGCCCTCCTACAATGAGCAGTTCTTC.

This sequence joins TRBV10-3 and TRBJ2-2, with D perhaps TRBD1 (6 bases). Germline lookup yields CDR1 ENHRY and CDR2 SYGVKD. The CDR3 totals 15 residues. The V end lost 9 bases, the J end lost 0 bases, and 14 bases lay between the germline ends. This CDR3 reads CAMRTVDPNTGELFF. For the CDR3, the DNA is TGTGCCATGAGGACAGTCGATCCGAACACCGGGGAGCTGTTTTTT.

The V and J genes are TRBV3-1 (or the pseudogene TRBV3-2) and TRBJ2-7; 10 bases match TRBD1. The J segment lost 2 bases and the V segment lost 1 base, leaving 5 bases of the junction unmatched. The CDR3 contains 16 residues. Germline V gene data show CDR1 as LGHDT and CDR2 as YNNKEL (reference sequence). CDR3 sequence (DNA): TGTGCCAGCAGCCAAGCGAGGACAGGGGGAACCTACGAGCAGTACTTC. The encoded protein is CASSQARTGGTYEQYF.

This clone appeared once. CDR3: CASSQRPRGRKGDTQYF. CDR3 bases: TGCGCCAGCAGCCAGCGCCCTCGAGGGCGAAAAGGAGATACGCAGTATTTT. V usage is TRBV4-3 and J usage is TRBJ2-3, with a weak D call TRBD2 (5 bases). The CDR3 consists of 17 residues. In germline, CDR1 is LGHNA, CDR2 YSLEER. The V end lost 3 bases, the J end lost 5 bases, and 21 bases lay between the germline ends.

The CDR3 DNA reads TGCGCCAGCAGCTCCCAGGGCTACGAGCAGTACTTC. This sequence encodes CASSSQGYEQYF. The chain uses TRBV5-1 and TRBJ2-7; maybe TRBD1 (5 bases). V was cut by 3 bases and J by 3 bases, with 7 bases left in between. This CDR3 contains 12 residues. Germline V gene lookup returns CDR1 SGHRS and CDR2 YFSETQ.

This chain connects TRBV7-3 to TRBJ2-1, with D perhaps TRBD1 or TRBD2 (5 bases each). Looked up from germline, CDR1 is SGHTA and CDR2 is FQGTGA. V lost 2 bases and J lost 3, with 14 bases in between. This CDR3 has 16 residues. This CDR3 reads CASSLSARAGYNEQFF. CDR3 nucleotides: TGTGCCAGCAGCTTATCGGCCAGGGCGGGCTACAATGAGCAGTTCTTC.

This chain connects TRBV5-1 to TRBJ2-1; 14 nucleotides match TRBD2. CDR3 size: 16 residues. After removal of 0 bases from V and 10 bases from J, the junction contained 6 bases not matched to a gene. Per the germline V gene, CDR1 is SGHRS and CDR2 is YFSETQ. The CDR3 spells CASSLGGTSGSNEQFF. CDR3 in DNA: TGCGCCAGCAGCTTGGGAGGGACTAGCGGGAGTAACGAGCAGTTCTTC.

The V gene is TRBV30, the J gene TRBJ2-7; 9 nucleotides match TRBD1. Per the germline V gene, CDR1 is GTSNPN and CDR2 is SVGIG (reference sequence). V shed 6 bases and J 6 bases; nucleotides not matched to a gene: 9. The CDR3 length is 13 residues. The CDR3 region is CACSQGARGEQYF. As DNA, the CDR3 is TGTGCCTGCTCACAGGGGGCGCGGGGCGAGCAGTACTTC.

The chain carries TRBV7-6 and TRBJ2-6; D gene uncertain. The V and J ends lost 4 bases and 0 bases respectively, with 7 bases between them. CDR3 length: 15 residues. CDR1 is SGHVS and CDR2 is FNYEAQ in the germline V gene. The CDR3: CASSSRYSGANVLTF. CDR3 coding DNA: TGTGCCAGCAGCTCGCGTTACTCTGGGGCCAACGTCCTGACTTTC.

The chain couples TRBV9 to TRBJ1-2; 9 bases agree with TRBD1. Germline V gene sequence: CDR1 SGDLS, CDR2 YYNGEE. After removal of 3 bases from V and 3 bases from J, the junction contained 12 bases not matched to a gene. CDR3 size: 17 residues. CDR3 region: CASSATGTGTPHYGYTF. The CDR3 DNA sequence: TGTGCCAGCAGCGCAACCGGGACAGGGACACCCCACTATGGCTACACCTTC. Combining the CDR3 with reference TRBV9 and TRBJ1-2 gives the whole variable domain DSGVTQTPKHLITATGQRVTLRCSPRSGDLSVYWYQQSLDQGLQFLIQYYNGEERAKGNILERFSAQQFPDLHSELNLSSLELGDSALYFCASSATGTGTPHYGYTFGSGTRLTVV.

The rearrangement links TRBV11-1 to TRBJ2-1, with 14 positions matching TRBD2. The CDR3 totals 16 residues. CDR1 is SGHAT and CDR2 is FQDESV in the germline V gene (reference sequence). V gave up 3 bases and J gave up 6 bases; unmatched junction bases: 4. In DNA, the CDR3 is TGTGCCAGCAGCTTTACCGGGACTAGCGGGAGCAATGAGCAGTTCTTC. This gives the protein CASSFTGTSGSNEQFF. Using reference TRBV11-1 and TRBJ2-1 for the parts outside the CDR3, the full variable domain is EAEVAQSPRYKITEKSQAVAFWCDPISGHATLYWYRQILGQGPELLVQFQDESVVDDSQLPKDRFSAERLKGVDSTLKIQPAELGDSAMYLCASSFTGTSGSNEQFFGPGTRLTVL.

V usage is TRBV6-5 and J usage is TRBJ2-3; 11 bases are shared with TRBD2. Germline-derived CDR1 and CDR2 are MNHEY and SVGAGI. With V trimmed by 5 bases and J by 0 bases, 1 base remained unmatched. CDR3 length equals 15 residues. The CDR3 nucleotides are TGTGCCAGCAGTCGGACTAGCGGGAGCACAGATACGCAGTATTTT. This encodes CASSRTSGSTDTQYF.